This T cell receptor (beta chain) derives from a study of Ad26.COV2.S vaccination and SARS-CoV-2 variants. Study context: A COV1001 Ad26.COV2.S trial-arm participant provided the sample. Administration of Ad26.COV2.S was intramuscular, either once or twice 56 days apart.

As to treatment: some 19 received Ad26.COV2.S at low or high dose, single or two shots; 5 received placebo; per-sample allocation not given. Vaccine and placebo recipients were sampled on day 63 after the first injection. Per the germline V gene, CDR1 is LNHNV and CDR2 is YYDKDF (reference sequence). V dropped 1 base and J dropped 2 bases, with 9 bases sitting between them. CDR3 size: 16 residues. In regard to this clone: The antigen is not known.

Data came from immunoSEQ multiplex PCR; TCRdb stores just in-frame clones and leaves some out. Altogether a few hundred thousand clones are present, approximately 87% being singletons, with the ten largest covering 3.6%. Study findings and constraints: It was vaccine recipients, not placebo recipients, who had the higher spike-specific TCR breadth.

The receptor's source is a person aged 18-60 years who received the Ad26.COV2.S COVID-19 vaccine or a placebo. V is TRBV15 and J is TRBJ2-6; no definite D call. This specimen was peripheral blood, taken in a trial of Ad26.COV2.S vaccine versus placebo. CDR3 amino acids: CATSRGDTTGANVLTF. In DNA form, the CDR3 reads TGTGCCACCAGCAGAGGTGACACCACTGGGGCCAACGTCCTGACTTTC.